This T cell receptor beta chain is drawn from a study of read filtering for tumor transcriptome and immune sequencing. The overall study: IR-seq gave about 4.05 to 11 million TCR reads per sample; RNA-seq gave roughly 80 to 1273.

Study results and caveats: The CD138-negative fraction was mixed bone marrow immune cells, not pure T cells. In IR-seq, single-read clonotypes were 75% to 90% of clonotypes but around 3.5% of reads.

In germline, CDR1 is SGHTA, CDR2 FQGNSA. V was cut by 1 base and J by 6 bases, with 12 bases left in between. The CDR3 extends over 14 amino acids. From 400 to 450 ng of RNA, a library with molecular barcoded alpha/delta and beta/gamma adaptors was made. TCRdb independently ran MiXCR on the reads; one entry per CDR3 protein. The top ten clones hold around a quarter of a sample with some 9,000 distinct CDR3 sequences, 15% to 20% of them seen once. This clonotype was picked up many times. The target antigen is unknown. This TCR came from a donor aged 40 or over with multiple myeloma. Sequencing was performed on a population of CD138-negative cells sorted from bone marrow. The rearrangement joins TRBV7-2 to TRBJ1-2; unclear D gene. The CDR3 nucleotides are TGTGCCAGCAGCTTAGTTGCCGGGAAGGATGGCTACACCTTC. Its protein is CASSLVAGKDGYTF.